Below, one T cell receptor beta chain is given with its context. Its antigen is currently not known. One base away there is no much larger clone; base qualities are not given. V and J are truncated by 0 bases and 2 bases respectively, leaving an intervening sequence of 8 bases. The CDR3 measures 14 amino acids from cysteine to phenylalanine. Only CDR3 DNA is held: 42 bases, read in frame from base 1. CDR1 SGDLS and CDR2 YYNGEE were looked up in the germline V gene. The meaning of the sample's treatment or condition label: live attenuated yellow fever vaccine strain. Two biological replicates of bulk PBMCs were collected at each blood-draw timepoint. A standard Ficoll-Paque protocol was used to isolate PBMCs from peripheral blood. TriZol was used to extract RNA from bulk PBMCs, from CD4 and CD8 fractions, and from dextramer-positive and dextramer-negative fractions. The data were taken from a study of T cells after yellow fever vaccination (dated by TCRdb to about 2019). Study-level background: The SMART-Seq v4 Ultra Low Input RNA kit was used to prepare libraries from fractions with low cell numbers. Bulk TCR alpha and beta repertoires were sequenced longitudinally to track T-cell clones before and after primary and booster YFV17D yellow fever vaccination. Two healthy male donors, one aged 18 to 29 and one aged 30 to 40 years, made up the cohort. Bulk PBMC replicates and cell subsets were isolated from blood drawn at multiple timepoints before and after both primary and secondary immunization.

Results the study describes overall, beyond this receptor: The secondary T-cell response was weaker than the primary response but faster, peaking on day 5 instead of day 15. After the booster, most of the clones that had expanded following primary vaccination were detected again (roughly 97% of CD4 and 80% to 90% of CD8), which suggests that memory was broadly maintained. Because the study included only a couple of donors, the extent to which the findings can be generalized is limited. Computational filtering was needed because FACS-sorted repertoires could contain abundant contaminating clonotypes from the bulk population. A small fraction of clonotypes appeared in both the CD4 and CD8 compartments, likely as a result of convergent recombination.

Synthesis of TCR cDNA relied on 5'RACE template switching, a step that introduced a universal primer site along with unique molecular identifiers. cDNA synthesis was primed from both the TCR alpha and TCR beta constant segments. Two PCR steps were used to amplify libraries, with sample barcodes and sequencing adapters being added in the second step. Libraries were sequenced on Illumina HiSeq 2500 (2x100 bp) or NovaSeq (2x150 bp). Per the authors' processing: MIGEC was used to demultiplex reads and collapse the reads into UMI consensus sequences, and MiXCR was used for V(D)J alignment. Vaccine-responding clonotypes were defined with edgeR using replicate PBMC samples, requiring FDR below 0.01 and a log2 fold change above 5 up to day 15. Each bulk clonotype received a CD4 or CD8 identity based on whether the sequenced CD4 or CD8 repertoire contained that clonotype at higher abundance. The public reads were run again by TCRdb, first through fastp at Q25 and then through MiXCR, and only productive beta chains were kept. One record per CDR3 amino acid sequence lists the most common genes and DNA. V and J calls and clone size were set by TCRdb, not the authors. The sample has about 370,000 distinct CDR3 sequences on record, roughly 10% of them singletons. Of the sample, roughly 18% is held by the ten largest clones.

The chain joins TRBV9 to TRBJ2-5, with the D segment identity uncertain. The clonotype comes from a young man who received the YFV17D yellow fever vaccine. Sequencing used PBMCs, obtained on the day of the first yellow fever vaccination. For the CDR3, the sequence is CASSVDTAQETQYF. The bases are TGTGCCAGCAGCGTAGACACGGCTCAAGAGACCCAGTACTTC.